A selection of T cell receptor beta chains follows, all from one sample in a study of control samples from healthy donors and cancer patients. Data came from immunoSEQ multiplex PCR; TCRdb stores just in-frame clones and leaves some out. The sample records 120,000 to 150,000 clones, about 90% being singletons. Sequenced input: blood. Receptors were obtained from a man between 18 and 35 years old in good health. Each CDR3 is given with its conserved first and last residue. D genes are given only for firm matches. The size entry is marked missing in some rows and otherwise reads once, few, many or a size class.

v_call	clone_size	j_call	d_call	cdr3_nt	cdr3_aa
TRBV19	NA	TRBJ1-5	NA	TGTGCCAGTGTCACGACCTTCGGGAGCAATCAGCCCCAGCATTTT	CASVTTFGSNQPQHF
TRBV2	few	TRBJ1-2	NA	TGTGCCAGCAGTGAAGACCCCATTGAGGGCTACACCTTC	CASSEDPIEGYTF
TRBV5-1	NA	TRBJ2-1	NA	TGCGCCAGCGCATTGGGGTACAATGAGCAGTTCTTC	CASALGYNEQFF
TRBV10-2	NA	TRBJ2-4	TRBD2	TGCGCCAGCCCAGGTAGCGGGGGGAACAAAAACATTCAGTACTTC	CASPGSGGNKNIQYF
TRBV19	medium-sized	TRBJ2-2	TRBD1	TGTGCCAGTAAACCGCCCACAGGGGCAGCCGGGGAGCTGTTTTTT	CASKPPTGAAGELFF
TRBV19	NA	TRBJ1-4	TRBD1	TGTGCCAGCGCGGAGGGACAGGGCAAAGAAAAACTGTTTTTT	CASAEGQGKEKLFF
TRBV5-4	NA	TRBJ1-3	TRBD1	TGTGCCAGCAGCTTACAGGGGCCCTCTGGAAACACCATATATTTT	CASSLQGPSGNTIYF
TRBV5-4	NA	TRBJ2-5	NA	TGTGCCAGCAGTAGTGGAGGGGGCGTCTCGGAGACCCAGTACTTC	CASSSGGGVSETQYF
TRBV5-1	NA	TRBJ2-5	NA	TGCGCCAGCAGCTTGTTTCTGGGAACAGAGACCCAGTACTTC	CASSLFLGTETQYF
TRBV6-2/TRBV6-3	NA	TRBJ2-3	NA	TGTGCCAGCACCCCCCGCGGGGTCGGCACAGATACGCAGTATTTT	CASTPRGVGTDTQYF
TRBV5-8	NA	TRBJ1-5	NA	TGTGCCAGCCGACAGGCGGGCAATCAGCCCCAGCATTTT	CASRQAGNQPQHF
TRBV27	NA	TRBJ2-1	NA	TGTGCCAGCAGTTCTTGGGGGGCTCCATACAATGAGCAGTTCTTC	CASSSWGAPYNEQFF
TRBV6-5	NA	TRBJ1-1	NA	TGTGCCAGCACCATTACAGGGACCCTGAACACTGAAGCTTTCTTT	CASTITGTLNTEAFF
TRBV9	few	TRBJ2-3	TRBD1	TGTGCCAGCAGCGTACTAGGGGGCTCAACGGCAGATACGCAGTATTTT	CASSVLGGSTADTQYF
TRBV3-1/TRBV3-2	NA	TRBJ2-7	NA	TGTGCCAGCAGCCAAGGATGGGAGCAGTACTTC	CASSQGWEQYF
TRBV12-3/TRBV12-4	NA	TRBJ1-4	NA	TGTGCCAGCACCCAGGGGAGGAAGGAAAAACTGTTTTTT	CASTQGRKEKLFF
TRBV4-1	NA	TRBJ1-5	NA	TGCGCCAGCAGCCAAGAAATGTGGATGGTTTATAGCAATCAGCCCCAGCATTTT	CASSQEMWMVYSNQPQHF
TRBV4-1	NA	TRBJ2-1	TRBD2	TGCGCCAGCAGCCAATATTGGGTCGGGGGGGCCTATGAGCAGTTCTTC	CASSQYWVGGAYEQFF
TRBV4-1	NA	TRBJ2-3	NA	TGCGCCAGCAGCCAAGTTGGTGGGAGGGATACGCAGTATTTT	CASSQVGGRDTQYF
TRBV12-5	NA	TRBJ2-3	NA	TGTGCTAGTGGTTCCATCACAGATACGCAGTATTTT	CASGSITDTQYF
TRBV19	NA	TRBJ1-5	NA	TGTGCCAGTAGTTTCGGGGATTTGCCGAGTCAGCCCCAGCATTTT	CASSFGDLPSQPQHF
TRBV4-3	NA	TRBJ1-4	NA	TGCGCCAGCAGCCAAGAACAGGGCATTGAAAAACTGTTTTTT	CASSQEQGIEKLFF
TRBV4-1	NA	TRBJ2-5	TRBD1	TGCGCCAGCAGCCACCCCCCCGGGACAGGTTTTTCCCCATCCCAGTACTTC	CASSHPPGTGFSPSQYF
TRBV5-1	NA	TRBJ1-1	NA	TGCGCCAGCAGCTTGCCGCCGGCCGAAGCTTTCTTT	CASSLPPAEAFF
TRBV29-1	NA	TRBJ1-2	NA	TGCAGCGGACAGGTCGTTGGGGGCTACACCTTC	CSGQVVGGYTF
TRBV5-1	NA	TRBJ2-5	TRBD2	TGCGCCAGCAGCCCCGAACTAGCGGGGCCTTTGAAGGACACCCAGTACTTC	CASSPELAGPLKDTQYF
TRBV6-6	NA	TRBJ1-6	TRBD1	TGTGCCAGCAGTCCGGACAGGGCTGGTTCACCCCTCCACTTT	CASSPDRAGSPLHF
TRBV24-1	NA	TRBJ2-4	TRBD2	TGTGCCACCAGTGATTTCTGGGGCGGGGGGGAATCTTCCAAAAACATTCAGTACTTC	CATSDFWGGGESSKNIQYF
TRBV5-1	NA	TRBJ1-4	NA	TGCGCCAGCAGCTCCGGGCTGCGGCGGGAAAAACTGTTTTTT	CASSSGLRREKLFF
TRBV5-6	NA	TRBJ1-6	TRBD1	TGTGCCAGCAGCTTACGACAGGGTTTTAATTCACCCCTCCACTTT	CASSLRQGFNSPLHF
TRBV18	NA	TRBJ2-5	TRBD1	TGTGCCAGCTCACCACTTCCAGGGGGACAAGAGACCCAGTACTTC	CASSPLPGGQETQYF
TRBV27	NA	TRBJ2-7	NA	TGTGCCAGCAGTTTATCGGGGGGGGCTTCCTACGAGCAGTACTTC	CASSLSGGASYEQYF
TRBV19	NA	TRBJ2-7	TRBD1	TGTGCCAGTAGTCCTCCCCGGGACAGGGCTTACGAGCAGTACTTC	CASSPPRDRAYEQYF
TRBV5-4	NA	TRBJ2-5	TRBD1	TGTGCCAGCACCTTGGTTCCCAGGGGGAACCAAGAGACCCAGTACTTC	CASTLVPRGNQETQYF
TRBV15	NA	TRBJ2-7	NA	TGTGCCACCAGCAGAGATCGGGGCTACGAGCAGTACTTC	CATSRDRGYEQYF
TRBV7-2	once	TRBJ1-3	TRBD1	TGTGCCAGCAGCTTAGCGACAGGGTACTCTGGAAACACCATATATTTT	CASSLATGYSGNTIYF
TRBV7-9	NA	TRBJ1-2	NA	TGTGCCAGCAGCTCCCTGGAGCGGGGAGACTATGGCTACACCTTC	CASSSLERGDYGYTF